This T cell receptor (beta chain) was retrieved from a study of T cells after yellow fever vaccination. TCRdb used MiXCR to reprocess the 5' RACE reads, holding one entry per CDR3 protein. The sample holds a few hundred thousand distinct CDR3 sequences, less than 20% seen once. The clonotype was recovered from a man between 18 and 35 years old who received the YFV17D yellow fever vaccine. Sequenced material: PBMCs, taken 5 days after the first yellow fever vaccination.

CDR3: CAWRAGQGEETQYF. Here the CDR3 DNA reads TGTGCCTGGAGGGCGGGACAGGGGGAAGAGACCCAGTACTTC. V gene TRBV30 combines with J gene TRBJ2-5, with 11 bases lining up with TRBD1. CDR3 length equals 14 residues. With 3 bases clipped from V and 3 bases from J, the junction kept 3 bases outside the gene matches. The germline CDR1 and CDR2 sequences are GTSNPN and SVGIG (reference sequence).